What follows is one T cell receptor (beta chain) and its context. Profiling relied on immunoSEQ multiplex PCR, and the TCRdb table lists in-frame clones only, not all of them. The sample has 150,000 to 200,000 clones; around four fifths are singletons. The sample belongs to a study of blood T cell repertoires in COVID-19. This CDR3 region has 18 residues. V was cut by 0 bases and J by 0 bases, with 12 bases left in between. Germline-derived CDR1 and CDR2 are ENHRY and SYGVKD. This rearrangement joins TRBV10-3 to TRBJ1-6, with unresolved D. The sequenced sample consisted of peripheral blood. The origin of this receptor is a woman older than 75 with acute or convalescent COVID-19. This CDR3 reads CAISESLGRSSYNSPLHF. For the CDR3, the DNA is TGTGCCATCAGTGAGTCTCTAGGCAGAAGCTCCTATAATTCACCCCTCCACTTT.